The 18 T cell receptor beta chains below were found in one sample sequenced in a study of cytomegalovirus exposure and HLA in healthy donors. The PCR used 60 Vbeta and 13 Jbeta primers. Clones were read by immunoSEQ multiplex PCR, and TCRdb kept only the in-frame ones, dropping some. Seen here are about 200,000 clones, 80% to 85% observed once, and the top ten hold over 5%. Material: PBMCs. Every receptor here comes from a woman aged 45-65 years in good health and CMV-seropositive.

The chain links TRBV7-2 to TRBJ1-2, with 7 bases identical to TRBD1. V lost 5 bases, J lost 2 bases, and 8 bases stayed unmatched. The germline V gene has CDR1 SGHTA and CDR2 FQGNSA. This CDR3 has 15 amino acids. The CDR3 DNA follows: TGTGCCAGCAGCCCGCGGACAGGCCTCAACTATGGCTACACCTTC. Its protein is CASSPRTGLNYGYTF.

CDR3 bases: TGTGCCAGCAGCTTAATGCGGGGAAGGCAGTACTTC. Protein sequence: CASSLMRGRQYF. The chain links TRBV7-2 to TRBJ2-7; a possible D gene is TRBD2 (6 bases). Germline V gene sequence: CDR1 SGHTA, CDR2 FQGNSA. Trimming stripped 2 bases from V and 9 bases from J, with 11 bases between. The CDR3 is 12 amino acids.

The chain couples TRBV5-8 to TRBJ1-4; D is possibly TRBD1 (6 bases). Germline lookup yields CDR1 SGHTS and CDR2 YDEGEE. This CDR3 is built from 15 residues. V gave up 5 bases and J gave up 0 bases, with 11 bases separating them. DNA for the CDR3: TGTGCCAGCAGGGGGGGGCTTTCAACTAATGAAAAACTGTTTTTT. It is translated as CASRGGLSTNEKLFF.

The CDR3 loop reads CASSQDITWQPYEQYF. The CDR3 coding sequence is TGTGCCAGCAGCCAAGATATTACGTGGCAACCCTACGAGCAGTACTTC. The rearrangement joins TRBV14 to TRBJ2-7; no definite D call. CDR1 and CDR2 (germline): SGHDN, FVKESK. The length of the CDR3 is 16 residues. Trimming cost V 0 bases and J 2 bases, with 14 bases left between them. Full variable domain (remainder filled in from reference TRBV14 and TRBJ2-7): EAGVTQFPSHSVIEKGQTVTLRCDPISGHDNLYWYRRVMGKEIKFLLHFVKESKQDESGMPNNRFLAERTGGTYSTLKVQPAELEDSGVYFCASSQDITWQPYEQYFGPGTRLTVT.

This clone was found once. The rearrangement links TRBV29-1 to TRBJ2-3; TRBD2 agrees at 12 bases. Germline values: CDR1 SQVTM, CDR2 ANQGSEA. J lost 5 bases, V lost 5 bases, and 5 bases had no gene match. The CDR3 has 14 residues. CDR3: CSVLAGGPVDTQYF. CDR3 sequence (DNA): TGCAGCGTTCTAGCGGGGGGGCCGGTAGATACGCAGTATTTT.

The chain recombines TRBV2 with TRBJ2-5, with a weak D call TRBD2 (6 bases). CDR1 is SNHLY, CDR2 FYNNEI, per germline. Trimming removed 6 bases at V and 4 bases at J, with 12 bases between. This CDR3 has 13 residues. CDR3 sequence: CASRGTVVETQYF. CDR3 sequence (DNA): TGTGCCAGCAGGGGGACTGTCGTAGAGACCCAGTACTTC. The whole variable domain, remainder taken from reference TRBV2 and TRBJ2-5, is EPEVTQTPSHQVTQMGQEVILRCVPISNHLYFYWYRQILGQKVEFLVSFYNNEISEKSEIFDDQFSVERPDGSNFTLKIRSTKLEDSAMYFCASRGTVVETQYFGPGTRLLVL.

The chain couples TRBV4-1 to TRBJ2-5, with TRBD2 identical over 9 bases. The CDR3 spans 15 residues. Per germline, CDR1 MGHRA and CDR2 YSYEKL. The V segment lost 1 base and the J segment 4 bases; nucleotides outside the gene matches: 4. The CDR3 here is CASSQGGGEIETQYF. CDR3 coding DNA: TGCGCCAGCAGCCAAGGCGGGGGGGAAATAGAGACCCAGTACTTC.

The rearrangement joins TRBV28 to TRBJ2-2; weak D call: TRBD1 (6 bases). CDR3 length: 15 amino acids. V was trimmed by 3 bases and J by 4 bases, leaving 12 bases between them. CDR1 and CDR2 from the germline V gene are MDHEN and SYDVKM. The CDR3: CASSLSTGTTGELFF. The CDR3, as DNA: TGTGCCAGCAGTTTGTCCACAGGGACCACCGGGGAGCTGTTTTTT.

The rearrangement links TRBV5-1 to TRBJ1-1, with 8 bases aligning to TRBD1. The trim removed 7 bases at V and 1 base at J, leaving 6 bases unmatched. This CDR3 has 14 amino acids. Germline V gene sequence: CDR1 SGHRS, CDR2 YFSETQ. The CDR3 DNA reads as TGCGCCAGCGGACAGGGTGGGGAGAACACTGAAGCTTTCTTT. Its protein is CASGQGGENTEAFF.

The J gene is TRBJ2-3, the V gene TRBV5-1; the match to TRBD1 covers 7 bases. J lost 5 bases, V lost 3 bases, and 3 bases had no gene match. Germline V gene lookup returns CDR1 SGHRS and CDR2 YFSETQ. The CDR3 has 13 residues. As DNA, the CDR3 is TGCGCCAGCAGCTCCCCAGGGGGAGATACGCAGTATTTT. This codes for CASSSPGGDTQYF.

The V call is TRBV7-2, the J call TRBJ1-1; 7 nucleotides align to TRBD1. This CDR3 region has 13 residues. Germline V lookup: CDR1 SGHTA, CDR2 FQGNSA. V lost 5 bases, J lost 7 bases, and 7 bases stayed unmatched. DNA for the CDR3: TGTGCCAGCAGCCTCTACAGGGGAGATGAAGCTTTCTTT. Protein: CASSLYRGDEAFF.

This clone was recorded a few times. The CDR3 coding sequence is TGTGCCAGTAGTATCACTTATCAGGGTGAGCAGTACTTC. It yields the protein CASSITYQGEQYF. The chain joins TRBV19 to TRBJ2-5; D might be TRBD1 (5 bases). CDR3 size: 13 residues. V was clipped by 3 bases and J by 11 bases, with 16 bases between them. CDR1 LNHDA and CDR2 SQIVND come from the germline V gene (reference sequence).

J is TRBJ2-7 and V is TRBV4-3, with 10 nucleotides matching TRBD1. Per the germline V gene, CDR1 is LGHNA and CDR2 is YSLEER. This CDR3 is 15 amino acids long. V shed 4 bases, J shed 5 bases, and the junction held 8 bases outside the gene matches. Here the CDR3 DNA reads TGCGCCAGCAGCCCCAGACAGGGGGCGGTTAACGAGCAGTACTTC. The encoded protein is CASSPRQGAVNEQYF.

This sequence joins TRBV10-1 and TRBJ1-2; TRBD1 aligns across 8 bases. Trimming removed 9 bases from V and 8 bases from J; junction bases left unmatched: 8. CDR3 length: 12 amino acids. The germline V gene has CDR1 WNHNN and CDR2 SYGVQD (reference sequence). In nucleotides, the CDR3 is TGCGCCAGGTCACAGGGGGTAGAAGGCTACACCTTC. This translates into CARSQGVEGYTF.

A few counts support this clone. The rearrangement joins TRBV7-7 to TRBJ2-5, with TRBD2 as a possible D gene (6 bases). V was clipped by 5 bases and J by 1 base, with 14 bases between them. From germline, CDR1 is SSHAT and CDR2 FNYEAQ (reference sequence). CDR3 length: 15 residues. The chain's CDR3 is CASSRSRDPQETQYF. The CDR3 DNA reads TGTGCCAGCAGCCGATCGCGGGACCCCCAAGAGACCCAGTACTTC. Filled out from reference TRBV7-7 and TRBJ2-5, the complete variable domain reads GAGVSQSPRYKVTKRGQDVTLRCDPISSHATLYWYQQALGQGPEFLTYFNYEAQPDKSGLPSDRFSAERPEGSISTLTIQRTEQRDSAMYRCASSRSRDPQETQYFGPGTRLLVL.

V usage is TRBV5-1 and J usage is TRBJ2-5, with a possible D match to TRBD2 (6 bases). Deletions cut 6 bases from V and 3 bases from J, with 12 bases between. Germline V gives CDR1 SGHRS, CDR2 YFSETQ. The CDR3 totals 13 residues. Written as DNA, the CDR3 is TGCGCCAGCACGGCTCCGGGGGAAGAGACCCAGTACTTC. This sequence encodes CASTAPGEETQYF.

The rearrangement links TRBV19 to TRBJ1-5; 7 bases are a match to TRBD1. The V gene's germline CDR1 is LNHDA and CDR2 SQIVND (reference sequence). There are 14 residues in the CDR3. Unmatched junction bases numbered 7, after V lost 8 bases and J lost 3 bases. CDR3 coding DNA: TGTGCCAGTTGGACAGGAGGACCCAATCAGCCCCAGCATTTT. Translated: CASWTGGPNQPQHF. The whole variable domain, remainder taken from reference TRBV19 and TRBJ1-5, is DGGITQSPKYLFRKEGQNVTLSCEQNLNHDAMYWYRQDPGQGLRLIYYSQIVNDFQKGDIAEGYSVSREKKESFPLTVTSAQKNPTAFYLCASWTGGPNQPQHFGDGTRLSIL.

The chain recombines TRBV6-5 with TRBJ2-7; TRBD2 matches at 13 bases. Germline V gives CDR1 MNHEY, CDR2 SVGAGI. J lost 7 bases, V lost 6 bases, and 6 bases had no gene match. The CDR3 runs 14 residues. The CDR3 nucleotides are TGTGCCAGCAGGGGGACTAGCGGGACTGGTGAGCAGTACTTC. Its protein product is CASRGTSGTGEQYF.